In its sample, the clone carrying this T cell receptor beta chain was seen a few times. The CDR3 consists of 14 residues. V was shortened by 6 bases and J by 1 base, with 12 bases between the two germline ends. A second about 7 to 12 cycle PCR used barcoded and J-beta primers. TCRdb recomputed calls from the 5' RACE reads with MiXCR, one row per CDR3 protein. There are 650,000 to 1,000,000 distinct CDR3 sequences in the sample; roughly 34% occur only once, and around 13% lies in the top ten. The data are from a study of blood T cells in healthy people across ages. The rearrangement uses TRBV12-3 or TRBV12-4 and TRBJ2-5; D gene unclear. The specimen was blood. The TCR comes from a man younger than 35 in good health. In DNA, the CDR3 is TGTGCCAGCAGCCCTATCCCCCCCCAAGAGACCCAGTACTTC. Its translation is CASSPIPPQETQYF.